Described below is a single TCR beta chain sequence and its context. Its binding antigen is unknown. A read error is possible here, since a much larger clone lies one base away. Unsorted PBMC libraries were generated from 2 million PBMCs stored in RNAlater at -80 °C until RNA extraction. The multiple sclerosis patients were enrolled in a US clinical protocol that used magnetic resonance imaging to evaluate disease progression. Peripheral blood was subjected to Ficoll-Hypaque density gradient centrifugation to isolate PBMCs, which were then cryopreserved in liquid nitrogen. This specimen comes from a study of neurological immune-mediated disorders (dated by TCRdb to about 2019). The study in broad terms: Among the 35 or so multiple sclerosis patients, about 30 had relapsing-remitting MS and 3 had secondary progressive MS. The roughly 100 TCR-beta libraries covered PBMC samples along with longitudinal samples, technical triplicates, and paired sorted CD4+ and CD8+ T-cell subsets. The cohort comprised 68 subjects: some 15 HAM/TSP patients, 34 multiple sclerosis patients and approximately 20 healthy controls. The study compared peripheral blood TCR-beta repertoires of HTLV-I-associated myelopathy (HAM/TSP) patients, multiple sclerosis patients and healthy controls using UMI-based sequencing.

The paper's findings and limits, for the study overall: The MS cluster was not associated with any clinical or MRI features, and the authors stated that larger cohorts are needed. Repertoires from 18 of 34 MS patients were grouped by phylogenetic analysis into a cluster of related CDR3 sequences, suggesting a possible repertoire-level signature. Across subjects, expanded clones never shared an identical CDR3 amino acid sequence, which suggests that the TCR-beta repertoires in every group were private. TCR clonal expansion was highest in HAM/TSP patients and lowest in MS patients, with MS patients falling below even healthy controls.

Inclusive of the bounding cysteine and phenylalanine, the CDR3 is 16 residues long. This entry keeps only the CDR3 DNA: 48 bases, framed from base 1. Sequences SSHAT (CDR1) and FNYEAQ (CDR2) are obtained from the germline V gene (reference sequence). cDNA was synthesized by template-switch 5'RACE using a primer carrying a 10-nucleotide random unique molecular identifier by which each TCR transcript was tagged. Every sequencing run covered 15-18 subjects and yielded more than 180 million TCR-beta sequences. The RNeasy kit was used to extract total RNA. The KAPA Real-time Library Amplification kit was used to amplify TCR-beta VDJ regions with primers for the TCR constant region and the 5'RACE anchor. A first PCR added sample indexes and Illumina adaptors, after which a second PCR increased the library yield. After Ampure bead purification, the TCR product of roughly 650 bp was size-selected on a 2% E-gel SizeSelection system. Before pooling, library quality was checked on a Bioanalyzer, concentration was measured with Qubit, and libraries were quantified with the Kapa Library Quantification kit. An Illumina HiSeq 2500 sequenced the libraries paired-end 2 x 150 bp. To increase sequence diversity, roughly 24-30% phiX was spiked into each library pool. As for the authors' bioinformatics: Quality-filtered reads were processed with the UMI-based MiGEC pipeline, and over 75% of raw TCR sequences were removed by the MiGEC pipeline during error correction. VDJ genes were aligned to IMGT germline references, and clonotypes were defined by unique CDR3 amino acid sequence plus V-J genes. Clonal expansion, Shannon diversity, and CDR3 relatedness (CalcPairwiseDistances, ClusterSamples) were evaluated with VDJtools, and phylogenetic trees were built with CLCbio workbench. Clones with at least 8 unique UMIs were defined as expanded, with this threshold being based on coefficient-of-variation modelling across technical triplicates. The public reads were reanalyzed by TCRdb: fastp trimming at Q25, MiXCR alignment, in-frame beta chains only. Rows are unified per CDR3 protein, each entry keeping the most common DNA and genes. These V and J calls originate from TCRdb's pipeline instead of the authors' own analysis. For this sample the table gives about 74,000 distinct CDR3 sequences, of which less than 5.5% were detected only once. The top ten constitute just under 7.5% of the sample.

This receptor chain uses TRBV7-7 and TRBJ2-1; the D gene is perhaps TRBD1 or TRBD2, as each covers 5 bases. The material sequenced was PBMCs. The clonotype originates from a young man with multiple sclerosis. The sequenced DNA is TGTGCTAGCAGCTTAGGACTTGGAGAAAGGACAAATGAGCAGTTCTTC. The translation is CASSLGLGERTNEQFF.